This T cell receptor beta chain stems from a study of identical twins. Notes on this clonotype: Its antigen is not identified.

Template switching added a universal primer site, and cDNA bore unique molecular identifiers. TCRdb used MiXCR to reprocess the 5' RACE reads, holding one entry per CDR3 protein. The sample carries 250,000 or so distinct CDR3 sequences, about 8% recorded once. Study results and caveats: Reduced insertions were recorded for abundant cord blood beta clonotypes, with no such pattern in memory repertoires. Invariant populations such as MAIT and iNKT cells could partly muddle zero-insertion analyses.

These same records also appear under a second study, on yellow fever vaccine responses in identical twins.

The TCR comes from a woman aged 18-35 years in good health. Sample: CD8+ T cells sorted from blood.

This CDR3 is CASSLEAGPEGKAFF. The CDR3 bases are TGTGCCAGCAGCTTAGAGGCCGGACCCGAGGGTAAAGCTTTCTTT. The chain has TRBV7-8 and TRBJ1-1, with D unresolved. The CDR3 totals 15 residues. V lost 1 base, J lost 9 bases, and 18 bases lay in between. In germline, CDR1 is SGHVS, CDR2 FQNEAQ. Together with reference TRBV7-8 and TRBJ1-1, the CDR3 gives the full variable domain: GAGVSQSPRYKVAKRGQDVALRCDPISGHVSLFWYQQALGQGPEFLTYFQNEAQLDKSGLPSDRFFAERPEGSVSTLKIQRTQQEDSAVYLCASSLEAGPEGKAFFGQGTRLTVV.